The clone carrying this TCR beta chain has just one count. No antigen is known for it. This specimen comes from a study of cytomegalovirus exposure and HLA in healthy donors. Whole-study results and caveats: A later analysis, which compared TCR beta chains of equal frequency, found the HLA-associated ones more clonally expanded. Using a false discovery rate of 0.05, a later analysis showed that 16,951 TCR beta sequences were associated with HLA alleles.

Per germline, CDR1 MDHEN and CDR2 SYDVKM. The CDR3 has 16 amino acids. V was clipped by 7 bases and J by 3 bases; unmatched bases: 8. In the PCR, 60 Vbeta and 13 Jbeta primers were used. Sequenced by immunoSEQ multiplex PCR; TCRdb stores in-frame clones only, minus some. The data contain under 200,000 clones, around three quarters of them singletons. There were likely unrecorded immune exposures, though donors were nominally healthy when sampled. The source is a woman in her 50s in good health and CMV-seronegative. This sequence joins TRBV28 and TRBJ2-1; TRBD1 matches at 11 bases. The sequencing sample was made of PBMCs. This CDR3 is CASITGGTGGYNEQFF. As DNA, the CDR3 is TGTGCCAGCATCACAGGAGGGACAGGGGGCTACAATGAGCAGTTCTTC.